Listed below are T cell receptor beta chains from one sample, sequenced in a study of early T cells in non-severe SARS-CoV-2 infection. Each CDR3 protein is one row after TCRdb ran MiXCR on the 5' RACE reads. The table has 50,000 to 65,000 distinct CDR3 sequences, more than 15% seen once. The material sequenced was whole blood, taken at baseline. The source of these receptors is an adult who was a healthcare worker with PCR-confirmed SARS-CoV-2 infection or an uninfected control (not recorded which). The CDR3 runs from the conserved cysteine through the conserved F or W. A D gene is named only where the DNA matches it firmly. Clone size, where shown, is once, few, many, or a class for clones that have expanded.

TRBV12-3/TRBV12-4	-	TRBJ1-3	-	TGTGCCAGCAGTTTACCAGGGTCGAACACCATATATTTT	CASSLPGSNTIYF
TRBV4-3	many	TRBJ1-1	TRBD1	TGCGCCAGCAGCCAAGGGGACAGTAAAACTGAAGCTTTCTTT	CASSQGDSKTEAFF
TRBV5-4	few	TRBJ2-5	-	TGTGCCAGCAGCTTGGAGGGGGGGTACCAAGAGACCCAGTACTTC	CASSLEGGYQETQYF
TRBV11-2	-	TRBJ2-7	TRBD2	TGTGCCAGCAGCTTGAAACTTAGCGGGGGAACCTACGAGCAGTACTTC	CASSLKLSGGTYEQYF
TRBV5-1	many	TRBJ2-1	TRBD1	TGCGCCAGCAGCTCACAACGATCTCAGGGGGCCCTCTACAATGAGCAGTTCTTC	CASSSQRSQGALYNEQFF
TRBV12-3/TRBV12-4	-	TRBJ1-2	TRBD1	TGTGCCAGCAGATGGGACAGGGGCTATGGCTACACCTTC	CASRWDRGYGYTF
TRBV12-3/TRBV12-4	-	TRBJ2-5	TRBD1	TGTGCCAGCAGTGGGACAGGGCGAGAGACCCAGTACTTC	CASSGTGRETQYF
TRBV5-4	-	TRBJ2-2	-	TGTGCCAGCACCTCCTCTTCGAGAGCCGGGGAGCTGTTTTTT	CASTSSSRAGELFF
TRBV7-9	many	TRBJ2-5	-	TGTGCCAGCAGCCTGGGACTCTTCGAAGGAGAGACCCAGTACTTC	CASSLGLFEGETQYF
TRBV13	-	TRBJ2-3	-	TGTGCCAGCAGCTTGGGAGCAAATACGCAGTATTTT	CASSLGANTQYF
TRBV7-9	-	TRBJ2-7	-	TGTGCCAGCAGCTTAGTTGGCGGGTACCTTTACTTC	CASSLVGGYLYF
TRBV20-1	few	TRBJ2-3	TRBD2	TGCAGTGCTAGAGGTAGCGGGGGGGCCACAGATACGCAGTATTTT	CSARGSGGATDTQYF
TRBV7-2	-	TRBJ2-7	-	TGTGCCAGCAGCTTAGACCCCGGGTCCGAGCAGTACTTC	CASSLDPGSEQYF
TRBV3-1	few	TRBJ2-7	TRBD1	TGTGCCAGCAGTCTTATCGGGACAGGTTCCGGCGAGCAGTACTTC	CASSLIGTGSGEQYF
TRBV12-3/TRBV12-4	few	TRBJ2-7	-	TGTGCCAGCAGTTCCGCGGCCGGTTACGGACACTACGAGCAGTACTTC	CASSSAAGYGHYEQYF
TRBV12-3/TRBV12-4	few	TRBJ2-3	-	TGTGCCAGCAGCCAAAGGGAGTCTAGCACAGATACGCAGTATTTT	CASSQRESSTDTQYF
TRBV6-1	once	TRBJ1-5	-	TGTGCCAGCAGTGGACAGGAGGACAGCCAGCCCCAGCATTTT	CASSGQEDSQPQHF
TRBV4-1	-	TRBJ2-7	TRBD2	TGCGCCAGCAGCCAAGATTCTAGCGGGAGATACGAGCAGTACTTC	CASSQDSSGRYEQYF
TRBV11-2	once	TRBJ2-2	-	TGTGCCAGCAGCGGACGGGACCTTAACACCGGGGAGCTGTTTTTT	CASSGRDLNTGELFF
TRBV5-1	many	TRBJ1-1	TRBD1	TGCGCCAGCAGAACAGGGGCGAACACTGAAGCTTTCTTT	CASRTGANTEAFF
TRBV10-3	-	TRBJ2-3	-	TGTGCCATCAGCCGGGACTTTGATACGCAGTATTTT	CAISRDFDTQYF
TRBV6-6	-	TRBJ2-2	TRBD1	TGTGCCAGCGTCAGAAGGACAGGGGACACCGGGGAGCTGTTTTTT	CASVRRTGDTGELFF
TRBV12-3/TRBV12-4	-	TRBJ1-6	TRBD1	TGTGCCAGCAGCCTCAATACAGGGGGGAATTCACCCCTCCACTTT	CASSLNTGGNSPLHF
TRBV19	-	TRBJ2-2	-	TGTGCCAGTAGTAACCGAAACACCGGGGAGCTGTTTTTT	CASSNRNTGELFF
TRBV13	-	TRBJ2-7	-	TGTGCCAGCAGCCGGACAGATCACGAGCAGTACTTC	CASSRTDHEQYF
TRBV5-5	many	TRBJ2-2	TRBD2	TGTGCCAGCAGCTTGTTGGCGGGAGCGGGCGGGGAGCTGTTTTTT	CASSLLAGAGGELFF
TRBV28	-	TRBJ1-1	-	TGTGCCAGCACGGCAGCTATCATGAACACTGAAGCTTTCTTT	CASTAAIMNTEAFF
TRBV10-1	-	TRBJ2-1	TRBD1	TGCGCCAGCAGCCGGGACAGGGGAAATGAGCAGTTCTTC	CASSRDRGNEQFF
TRBV14	few	TRBJ2-7	TRBD1	TGTGCCAGCAGCCAAGGCCTTCTCCGGGACAGGGCCTACGAGCAGTACTTC	CASSQGLLRDRAYEQYF
TRBV14	few	TRBJ1-2	-	TGTGCCAGCAGCCAACAGGGATATGGCTACACCTTC	CASSQQGYGYTF
TRBV7-2	-	TRBJ2-1	-	TGTGCCAGCAGCTTGGGCGGGGCATCCTACAATGAGCAGTTCTTC	CASSLGGASYNEQFF
TRBV12-3/TRBV12-4	-	TRBJ2-2	-	TGTGCCAGCAGGCGTCCCGGGCCAAACACCGGGGAGCTGTTTTTT	CASRRPGPNTGELFF
TRBV25-1	many	TRBJ1-2	-	TGTGCCAGCAGTGCTATCGACAGTATCTATGGCTACACCTTC	CASSAIDSIYGYTF
TRBV20-1	few	TRBJ2-3	-	TGCAGTGCTAGGTCTCCGGGTACAGATACGCAGTATTTT	CSARSPGTDTQYF
TRBV25-1	few	TRBJ2-6	-	TGTGCCAGCAGTGAAAGCGGAGGGACTGGGGCCAACGTCCTGACTTTC	CASSESGGTGANVLTF
TRBV2	-	TRBJ2-1	TRBD1	TGTGCCAGAGGTGACAGGGGAAATGAGCAGTTCTTC	CARGDRGNEQFF
TRBV20-1	-	TRBJ2-7	-	TGCAGTGCCCTAGTCCCGGGGTACGAGCAGTACTTC	CSALVPGYEQYF
TRBV5-1	many	TRBJ2-3	TRBD2	TGCGCCAGCAGCTTGGGACTAGCGGCCACAGATACGCAGTATTTT	CASSLGLAATDTQYF
TRBV7-8	few	TRBJ2-6	TRBD1	TGTGCCAGCAGCTTAAAATCGGGACAGGTCTTCTCTGGGGCCAACGTCCTGACTTTC	CASSLKSGQVFSGANVLTF
TRBV18	many	TRBJ2-7	-	TGTGCCAGCTCACCTCAGGGAGCGGGCAACGAGCAGTACTTC	CASSPQGAGNEQYF
TRBV28	many	TRBJ2-3	TRBD1	TGTGCCAGCAGTTTCGTCGCAGGGGGCAATACGCAGTATTTT	CASSFVAGGNTQYF
TRBV5-6	few	TRBJ2-3	-	TGTGCCAGCAGCTCAGCAGCCAATACGCAGTATTTT	CASSSAANTQYF
TRBV7-2	-	TRBJ2-3	-	TGTGCCAGCAGCTTAGTGGGGGTTGTGAATACGCAGTATTTT	CASSLVGVVNTQYF
TRBV7-8	few	TRBJ2-2	-	TGTGCCAGCAGCCCCGCCGGGGAGCTGTTTTTT	CASSPAGELFF
TRBV2	many	TRBJ1-5	TRBD1	TGTGCCAGCAGGCTACAGGGGCAGAGGCAGCCCCAGCATTTT	CASRLQGQRQPQHF
TRBV6-6	-	TRBJ1-4	-	TGTGCCAGCAGTCAGCAGGGATCCGGGACTAATGAAAAACTGTTTTTT	CASSQQGSGTNEKLFF
TRBV10-3	-	TRBJ2-3	-	TGTGCCATCAGTGATAGCTACACAGATACGCAGTATTTT	CAISDSYTDTQYF
TRBV13	many	TRBJ2-7	-	TGTGCCAGCCAACCACGCCAGGACACCTACGAGCAGTACTTC	CASQPRQDTYEQYF
TRBV9	-	TRBJ2-7	-	TGTGCCAGCAGCGTAATACCGAGCTCCTACGAGCAGTACTTC	CASSVIPSSYEQYF
TRBV10-3	many	TRBJ2-1	-	TGTGCCATCAGTGATGAGGGGACGGGACCGAAATTTGAGCAGTTCTTC	CAISDEGTGPKFEQFF
TRBV4-1	once	TRBJ1-6	TRBD1	TGCGCCAGCAGCCAAGCAGGTGTGACAGGGGGCGGATCACCCCTCCACTTT	CASSQAGVTGGGSPLHF
TRBV6-2/TRBV6-3	few	TRBJ2-5	TRBD2	TGTGCCAGCTCCCGCGGGGGAGCGCAAGAGACCCAGTACTTC	CASSRGGAQETQYF
TRBV11-2	-	TRBJ2-6	-	TGTGCCAGCAGCTCTTCGGGGCGGAGCGCTTTCTCTGGGGCCAACGTCCTGACTTTC	CASSSSGRSAFSGANVLTF
TRBV29-1	few	TRBJ2-1	-	TGCAGCGTTGTAGGTAGCGGAAGCTCCTACAATGAGCAGTTCTTC	CSVVGSGSSYNEQFF
TRBV7-8	medium-sized	TRBJ2-2	-	TGTGCCAGCTTTTCGGTAAACACCGGGGAGCTGTTTTTT	CASFSVNTGELFF
TRBV5-5	-	TRBJ1-4	-	TGTGCCAGCAGCTTGATAATCGGGCCGGCTAATGAAAAACTGTTTTTT	CASSLIIGPANEKLFF